This T cell receptor (beta chain) was recorded in a study of OX40 agonist ivuxolimab in advanced cancers. The repertoire was sequenced with immunoSEQ multiplex PCR; TCRdb's copy has only in-frame clones and lacks some. The profile shows 73,000 or so clones, about 86% of them singletons. The ends were cut back, 2 bases at V and 2 bases at J, with 8 bases in the middle. CDR3 size: 13 residues. Per germline, CDR1 GTSNPN and CDR2 SVGIG (reference sequence). This sample comprised CD4+ or CD8+ T cells sorted from blood, obtained in a trial of the OX40 agonist ivuxolimab. This clonotype was obtained from an adult with an advanced solid tumor such as melanoma, head and neck, liver or kidney cancer. The chain combines TRBV30 with TRBJ2-3; tentatively, D is TRBD1 or TRBD2 (5 bases each). This chain's CDR3 is CAWSTGTTDTQYF. The DNA of the CDR3 is TGTGCCTGGAGTACGGGGACCACAGATACGCAGTATTTT. Drawing the rest from reference TRBV30 and TRBJ2-3, the complete variable domain is SQTIHQWPATLVQPVGSPLSLECTVEGTSNPNLYWYRQAAGRGLQLLFYSVGIGQISSEVPQNLSASRPQDRQFILSSKKLLLSDSGFYLCAWSTGTTDTQYFGPGTRLTVL.